This T cell receptor beta chain is from a study of blood T cell repertoires in COVID-19. The wider study: Specimens from acute and convalescent COVID-19 originated in the United States, Italy and Spain.

Trimming left V 7 bases short and J 16 bases short, with 20 bases between. The CDR3 runs to 13 residues. Germline V CDR1 and CDR2: MNHEY, SVGAGI. Using immunoSEQ multiplex PCR, the repertoire was profiled, and TCRdb retains in-frame clones only, with some absent. The sample holds under 200,000 clones, 65% to 90% seen once. Sequencing used peripheral blood. The clonotype comes from a human donor in a cohort sampled during active COVID-19. V usage is TRBV6-5 and J usage is TRBJ1-6, with a possible D match to TRBD1 (5 bases). The CDR3: CASTLGGEGPLHF. The DNA for the CDR3 is TGTGCCAGCACCCTCGGAGGGGAGGGACCTCTCCACTTT.